The following is a TCR beta chain sequence with its context. What it recognizes is unknown. The sample comes from a study of cytomegalovirus exposure and HLA in healthy donors. Regarding the study as a whole: Later work showed greater clonal expansion in HLA-associated TCR beta chains than in equally common others.

Trimming left V 0 bases short and J 0 bases short, with 12 bases between. From germline, CDR1 is SGHRS and CDR2 YFSETQ. CDR3 length: 16 residues. Primers for the PCR totalled 60 Vbeta and 13 Jbeta. The method was immunoSEQ multiplex PCR; TCRdb's version includes in-frame clones alone and lacks a portion of them. The table records some 65,000 clones, roughly 70% of them present only once. The chain has TRBV5-1 and TRBJ1-1, with D hard to call. Sequenced sample: PBMCs. The source of this sequence is a woman in her 30s in good health and CMV-seronegative. The CDR3 bases are TGCGCCAGCAGCTTGGAATTGGGCTCCTTGAACACTGAAGCTTTCTTT. Translated, it gives CASSLELGSLNTEAFF. Complete variable domain (other parts from reference TRBV5-1 and TRBJ1-1): KAGVTQTPRYLIKTRGQQVTLSCSPISGHRSVSWYQQTPGQGLQFLFEYFSETQRNKGNFPGRFSGRQFSNSRSEMNVSTLELGDSALYLCASSLELGSLNTEAFFGQGTRLTVV.